The TCR beta chain described here comes from a study of T cell repertoires in ileal Crohn's disease. Whole-study findings and limits: Compared with non-smokers, active smokers at surgery showed more clonal expansions.

Germline assignment: CDR1 MNHEY and CDR2 SVGAGI. The CDR3 extends over 15 amino acids. Trimming at V came to 2 bases and at J to 8 bases, leaving 4 bases not matched to a gene. Sequenced by immunoSEQ multiplex PCR; TCRdb stores in-frame clones only, minus some. The sample contains about 5,500 clones, 80% of which appear only once. Details on this clone: Its antigen is not known.

Time point reported: inflamed ileum from the surgical specimen. The chain uses TRBV6-5 and TRBJ1-6; 9 bases agree with TRBD1. The sequencing input was ileal tissue. This sequence originates from an adult with Crohn's disease. The chain's CDR3 is CASSYQGQGHSPLHF. The CDR3 DNA reads as TGTGCCAGCAGTTACCAGGGACAGGGTCATTCACCCCTCCACTTT.